This T cell receptor beta chain was sequenced during a study of human thymus T cells. General study findings and limits: Across thymic and blood repertoires, the usage of V and J genes appeared to be biased.

In regard to this clone: Its antigen is still unknown.

Using immunoSEQ multiplex PCR, the repertoire was profiled, and TCRdb retains in-frame clones only, with some absent. The sample records approximately 49,000 clones, roughly 94% being singletons. Half of the eight donors gave about 0.5-1 mL blood during surgery. Genomic DNA was extracted from every available blood leukocyte. Trimming left V 6 bases short and J 3 bases short, with 18 bases between. From germline, CDR1 is MDHEN and CDR2 SYDVKM. CDR3 size: 15 residues. This TCR came from a girl younger than two with a congenital heart defect but otherwise immunologically healthy. The chain joins TRBV28 to TRBJ2-7; either TRBD1 or TRBD2 may supply D (5 bases each). The sample was blood. The CDR3 DNA follows: TGTGCCAGCAGCTCGGCGAGGGGCAGGGACTACGAGCAGTACTTC. Amino acid sequence: CASSSARGRDYEQYF.